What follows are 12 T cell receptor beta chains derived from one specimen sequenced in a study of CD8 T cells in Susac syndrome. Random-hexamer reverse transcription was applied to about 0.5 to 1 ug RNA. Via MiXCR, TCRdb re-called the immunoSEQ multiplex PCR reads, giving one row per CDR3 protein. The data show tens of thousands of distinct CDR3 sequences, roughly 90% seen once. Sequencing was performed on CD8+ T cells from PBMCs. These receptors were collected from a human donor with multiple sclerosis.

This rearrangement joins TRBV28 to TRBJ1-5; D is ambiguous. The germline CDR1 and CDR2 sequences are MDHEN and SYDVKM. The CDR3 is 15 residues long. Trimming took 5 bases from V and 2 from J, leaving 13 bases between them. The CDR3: CASSPSDLGNQPQHF. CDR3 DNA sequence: TGTGCCAGCAGTCCCTCGGACCTTGGCAATCAGCCCCAGCATTTT. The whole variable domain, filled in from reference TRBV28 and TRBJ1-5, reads DVKVTQSSRYLVKRTGEKVFLECVQDMDHENMFWYRQDPGLGLRLIYFSYDVKMKEKGDIPEGYSVSREKKERFSLILESASTNQTSMYLCASSPSDLGNQPQHFGDGTRLSIL.

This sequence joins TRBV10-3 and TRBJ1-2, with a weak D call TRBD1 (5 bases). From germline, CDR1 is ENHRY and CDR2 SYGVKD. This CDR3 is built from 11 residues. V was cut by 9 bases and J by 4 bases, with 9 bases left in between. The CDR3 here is CAMQGAYGYTF. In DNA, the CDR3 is TGTGCCATGCAGGGCGCCTATGGCTACACCTTC.

The CDR3 spells CASSLKTGGKLFF. Here the CDR3 DNA reads TGTGCCAGCAGCTTAAAGACAGGAGGGAAACTGTTTTTT. The chain employs TRBV11-2 and TRBJ1-4, with D maybe TRBD1 (6 bases). The CDR3 sequence is 13 residues long. V was clipped by 2 bases and J by 11 bases, with 12 bases between them. Germline CDR1 and CDR2: SGHAT and FQNNGV.

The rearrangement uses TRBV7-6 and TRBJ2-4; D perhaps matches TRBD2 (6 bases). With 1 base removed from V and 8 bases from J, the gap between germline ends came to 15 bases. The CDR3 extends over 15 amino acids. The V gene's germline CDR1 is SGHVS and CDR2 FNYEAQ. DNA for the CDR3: TGTGCCAGCAGCTTAGTAGGAGGGAATGGGGACATTCAGTACTTC. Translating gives CASSLVGGNGDIQYF.

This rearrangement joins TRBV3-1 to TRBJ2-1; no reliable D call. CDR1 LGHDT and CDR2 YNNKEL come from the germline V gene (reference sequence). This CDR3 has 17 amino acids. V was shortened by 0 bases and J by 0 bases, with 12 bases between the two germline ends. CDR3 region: CASSQEWRISSYNEQFF. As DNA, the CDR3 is TGTGCCAGCAGCCAAGAATGGAGAATAAGCTCCTACAATGAGCAGTTCTTC.

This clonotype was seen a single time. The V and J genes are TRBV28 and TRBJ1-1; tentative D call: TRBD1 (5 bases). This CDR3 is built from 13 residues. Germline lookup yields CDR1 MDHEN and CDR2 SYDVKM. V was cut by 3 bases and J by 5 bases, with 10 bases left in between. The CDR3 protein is CASSLGRETEAFF. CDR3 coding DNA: TGTGCCAGCAGTTTGGGCAGGGAGACTGAAGCTTTCTTT.

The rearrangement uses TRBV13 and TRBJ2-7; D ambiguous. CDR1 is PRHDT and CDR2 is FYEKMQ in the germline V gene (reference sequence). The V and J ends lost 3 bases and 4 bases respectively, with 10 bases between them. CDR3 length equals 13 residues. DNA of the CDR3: TGTGCCAGCAGCTTCGGAAATTTATACGAGCAGTACTTC. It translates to CASSFGNLYEQYF.

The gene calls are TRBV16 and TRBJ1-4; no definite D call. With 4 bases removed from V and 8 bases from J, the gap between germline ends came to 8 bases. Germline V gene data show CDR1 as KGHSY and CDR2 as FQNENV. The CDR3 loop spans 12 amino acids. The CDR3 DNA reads TGTGCCAGCAGCCCCAGTTACGAAAAACTGTTTTTT. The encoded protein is CASSPSYEKLFF.

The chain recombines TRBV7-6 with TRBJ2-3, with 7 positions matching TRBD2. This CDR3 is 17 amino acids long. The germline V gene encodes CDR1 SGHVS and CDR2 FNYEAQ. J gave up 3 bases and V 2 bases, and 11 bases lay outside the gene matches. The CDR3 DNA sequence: TGTGCCAGCAGCTTACCCACGGGAAGCGGGGAGACAGATACGCAGTATTTT. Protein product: CASSLPTGSGETDTQYF.

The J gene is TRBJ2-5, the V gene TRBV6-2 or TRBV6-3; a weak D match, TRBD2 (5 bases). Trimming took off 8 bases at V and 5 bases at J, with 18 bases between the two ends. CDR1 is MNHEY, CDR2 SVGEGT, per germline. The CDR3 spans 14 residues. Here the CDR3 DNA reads TGTGCCAGCCGCAAGTCAGAGGGCCGGGAGACCCAGTACTTC. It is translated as CASRKSEGRETQYF.

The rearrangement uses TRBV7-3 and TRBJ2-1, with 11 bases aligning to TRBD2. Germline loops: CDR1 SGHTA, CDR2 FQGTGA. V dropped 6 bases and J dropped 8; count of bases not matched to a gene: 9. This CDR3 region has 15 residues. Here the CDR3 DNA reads TGTGCCAGCAGTCCATCCGGGACTAGCGGCGATGAGCAGTTCTTC. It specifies CASSPSGTSGDEQFF.

The DNA for the CDR3 is TGTGCCAGCAGTTACATCTCACGTCTAGCGATCGAAGGGGACAATGAGCAGTTCTTC. This translates into CASSYISRLAIEGDNEQFF. V and J are TRBV6-2 or TRBV6-3 and TRBJ2-1, with a tentative D call TRBD2 (6 bases). Germline CDR1 MNHEY, CDR2 SVGEGT. CDR3 length equals 19 residues. V was shortened by 2 bases and J by 5 bases, with 25 bases between the two germline ends.